These 15 T cell receptor beta chains were sequenced from one sample in a study of T cell changes during pregnancy in multiple sclerosis (dated by TCRdb to the late 2010s). The library was built by means of the immunoSEQ multiplex PCR assay. TCRdb re-hosts the immuneACCESS table, in-frame sequences only. Its copies lack some clones; in the studies checked, an unresolved V gene accounts for under half of them, and the cause for the rest is not known. In all, the sample holds approximately 100,000 clones, and around 94% of those were seen once. The top ten constitute about 0.93% of the sample. Sequences were derived from peripheral blood, sampled after pregnancy. Receptors originate from a female donor with multiple sclerosis, enrolled in a pregnancy study.

The rearrangement uses TRBV28 and TRBJ2-7, with TRBD1 matching over 7 bases. Unmatched junction bases numbered 6, after V lost 5 bases and J lost 2 bases. The CDR3 runs 14 residues. Germline lookup yields CDR1 MDHEN and CDR2 SYDVKM. CDR3 DNA sequence: TGTGCCAGCAGTGCGAACAGGGGAACCTACGAGCAGTACTTC. The encoded protein is CASSANRGTYEQYF.

V gene TRBV18 combines with J gene TRBJ2-3, with 13 bases lining up with TRBD2. The CDR3 sequence is 16 residues long. CDR1 KGHSH and CDR2 LQKENI come from the germline V gene. V dropped 6 bases and J dropped 2; count of bases not matched to a gene: 5. The CDR3 spells CASSPGTSGNTDTQYF. The CDR3 bases are TGTGCCAGCTCTCCAGGGACTAGCGGGAACACAGATACGCAGTATTTT.

This chain connects TRBV28 to TRBJ2-7, with a tentative D call TRBD2 (6 bases). CDR1 is MDHEN and CDR2 is SYDVKM in the germline V gene. The V and J ends lost 6 bases and 3 bases respectively, with 9 bases between them. There are 12 residues in the CDR3. In DNA, the CDR3 is TGTGCCAGCAGCGGGAGATTCTACGAGCAGTACTTC. It codes for CASSGRFYEQYF.

The V gene is TRBV9, the J gene TRBJ2-6; tentatively, D is TRBD1 (6 bases). Germline V CDR1 and CDR2: SGDLS, YYNGEE. Trimming pared 4 bases from V and 1 base from J, leaving 15 bases between. The CDR3 spans 17 residues. CDR3 nucleotide sequence: TGTGCCAGCAGCCCTCGACAGGAGGCATCTGGGGCCAACGTCCTGACTTTC. Amino acid sequence: CASSPRQEASGANVLTF. The whole variable domain, remainder taken from reference TRBV9 and TRBJ2-6, is DSGVTQTPKHLITATGQRVTLRCSPRSGDLSVYWYQQSLDQGLQFLIQYYNGEERAKGNILERFSAQQFPDLHSELNLSSLELGDSALYFCASSPRQEASGANVLTFGAGSRLTVL.

In this sample, this clone turned up a few times. This chain joins TRBV25-1 and TRBJ2-7, with 11 bases that match TRBD2. Germline-derived CDR1 and CDR2 are MGHDK and SYGVNS. V dropped 1 base and J dropped 0; count of bases not matched to a gene: 8. The CDR3 contains 18 residues. CDR3 nucleotide sequence: TGTGCCAGCAGTGAATCACCTAGCGGGAGGCCGGGCTCCTACGAGCAGTACTTC. Translated, it gives CASSESPSGRPGSYEQYF.

This sequence joins TRBV27 and TRBJ1-4; TRBD1 matches at 7 bases. Unmatched junction bases numbered 9, after V lost 6 bases and J lost 5 bases. CDR3 size: 15 residues. Germline V CDR1 and CDR2: MNHEY, SMNVEV (reference sequence). The CDR3 DNA reads TGTGCCAGCAGCCCTAACAGGGGCGGGAATGAAAAACTGTTTTTT. Translating it yields CASSPNRGGNEKLFF.

The chain is built from TRBV7-8 and TRBJ2-3, with D maybe TRBD1 (6 bases). Per the germline V gene, CDR1 is SGHVS and CDR2 is FQNEAQ. The CDR3 extends over 14 amino acids. Trimming pared 1 base from V and 4 bases from J, leaving 9 bases between. The CDR3 DNA is TGTGCCAGCAGCTTAGACAGGGTAGCAGATACGCAGTATTTT. Translated, it gives CASSLDRVADTQYF.

This chain uses TRBV2 with TRBJ2-1; 14 bases align to TRBD2. This CDR3 has 14 residues. Germline CDR1 and CDR2: SNHLY and FYNNEI. V was pared by 6 bases and J by 15 bases, with 10 bases of the junction left unmatched. CDR3 DNA sequence: TGTGCCAGCAGACTGATGGGACTAGCGGGAGACCCGTTCTTC. Encoded protein: CASRLMGLAGDPFF.

In its sample, this clone was seen once. The rearrangement uses TRBV7-2 and TRBJ1-5; possible D gene TRBD1, 6 bases. V dropped 1 base and J dropped 8 bases, with 18 bases sitting between them. The CDR3 consists of 16 residues. In germline, CDR1 is SGHTA, CDR2 FQGNSA. The CDR3 DNA sequence: TGTGCCAGCAGCTTAGGTCAGGGGCGCGAGTTCAAGCCCCAGCATTTT. Protein: CASSLGQGREFKPQHF.

The chain links TRBV5-5 to TRBJ2-5, with 7 nucleotides matching TRBD2. This CDR3 is built from 16 residues. Germline trimming cut 0 bases from V and 4 bases from J; bases unmatched to any gene: 9. Germline lookup yields CDR1 SGHKS and CDR2 YYEKEE (reference sequence). Written as DNA, the CDR3 is TGTGCCAGCAGCTTGGAGGGTAGCGGGCTCGTAGAGACCCAGTACTTC. Its protein product is CASSLEGSGLVETQYF.

V is TRBV18 and J is TRBJ2-7; 7 bases are shared with TRBD2. Germline V gene lookup returns CDR1 KGHSH and CDR2 LQKENI. The CDR3 has 13 residues. After removal of 3 bases from V and 6 bases from J, the junction contained 5 bases not matched to a gene. In nucleotides, the CDR3 is TGTGCCAGCTCACCGGGCACTAGCGTCGAGCAGTACTTC. This encodes CASSPGTSVEQYF.

This CDR3 reads CASSRDTVAGELFF. The CDR3 nucleotides read TGTGCCAGCAGCAGGGACACAGTGGCCGGGGAGCTGTTTTTT. The chain links TRBV7-2 to TRBJ2-2; a weak D match, TRBD1 (6 bases). The germline V gene has CDR1 SGHTA and CDR2 FQGNSA. This CDR3 region has 14 residues. V was clipped by 5 bases and J by 6 bases, with 13 bases between them. Based on the CDR3 plus reference TRBV7-2 and TRBJ2-2, the full variable domain is GAGVSQSPSNKVTEKGKDVELRCDPISGHTALYWYRQSLGQGLEFLIYFQGNSAPDKSGLPSDRFSAERTGGSVSTLTIQRTQQEDSAVYLCASSRDTVAGELFFGEGSRLTVL.

The J gene is TRBJ2-7, the V gene TRBV19, with a weak D call TRBD2 (7 bases). V was clipped by 5 bases and J by 0 bases, with 23 bases between them. In germline, CDR1 is LNHDA, CDR2 SQIVND (reference sequence). CDR3 length equals 18 residues. CDR3 coding DNA: TGTGCCAGTAGTGGGGGGGCCAGAGGAGGTCTTAGCTCCTACGAGCAGTACTTC. This translates into CASSGGARGGLSSYEQYF.

This chain links TRBV19 with TRBJ2-7; the D gene is possibly TRBD1 (6 bases). Germline CDR1 reads LNHDA; CDR2 reads SQIVND (reference sequence). The CDR3 is made up of 14 amino acids. Trimming took 5 bases from V and 1 from J, leaving 12 bases between them. Written as DNA, the CDR3 is TGTGCCAGTAGTCTGTTCCAGGGGTCCTACGAGCAGTACTTC. Its protein is CASSLFQGSYEQYF.

The CDR3 loop reads CASSYTGGSNQPQHF. CDR3 DNA sequence: TGTGCCAGCAGTTACACAGGGGGTAGCAATCAGCCCCAGCATTTT. V and J are TRBV28 and TRBJ1-5, with TRBD1 matching 8 bases. The CDR3 covers 15 residues. The J segment lost 0 bases and the V segment lost 4 bases, leaving 2 bases of the junction unmatched. Germline CDR1 MDHEN, CDR2 SYDVKM.